The 3 T cell receptor beta chains below come from one sample, sequenced in a study of CD8+ T cells in alopecia areata. Reverse transcription of extracted RNA yielded cDNA, which provided the sequencing template. Some clones are missing from TCRdb's copy, which holds only in-frame ones; the method was immunoSEQ multiplex PCR. The sample holds 250,000 to 300,000 clones, about three fifths seen once. Treatment reported: oral pan-JAK inhibitor, 5-10 mg twice daily. The sample consisted of CD4+ T cells sorted from blood, taken at week 24, from a patient treated with tofacitinib. Receptor source: a human donor with alopecia areata.

This clone was seen a few times. This chain links TRBV6-5 with TRBJ1-4; D not certain. Trimming shortened V by 6 bases and J by 7 bases, and 12 bases separated the two germline ends. The CDR3 contains 13 residues. Looked up from germline, CDR1 is MNHEY and CDR2 is SVGAGI. CDR3 loop: CASSNRALEKLFF. CDR3 bases: TGTGCCAGCAGCAACCGTGCTCTTGAAAAACTGTTTTTT.

This clone has just a few counts. This chain joins TRBV5-6 and TRBJ2-3; D not certain. Between the trimmed V and J ends, which lost 4 bases and 0 bases, there was a span of 15 bases. The germline V gene encodes CDR1 SGHDT and CDR2 YYEEEE. The CDR3 runs to 16 residues. As DNA, the CDR3 is TGTGCCAGCAGCGGCGGTTTACGGTTAAGCACAGATACGCAGTATTTT. Translation: CASSGGLRLSTDTQYF.

With respect to this clone: Within the sample, other DNA sequences also encode this same CDR3. The CDR3 region has the DNA TGTGCCTGGAGTGTACGAGGGGGCCAGCCCCAGCATTTT. Residues: CAWSVRGGQPQHF. This chain joins TRBV30 and TRBJ1-5, with TRBD1 matching 7 bases. The V gene end was trimmed by 0 bases and the J gene end by 7 bases; junction bases not matched to a gene: 3. Germline V gives CDR1 GTSNPN, CDR2 SVGIG (reference sequence). The CDR3 contains 13 residues.